This TCR beta chain comes out of a study of spatial heterogeneity in lung cancer. This clonotype was counted ten times or more. TCRdb re-called the 5' RACE reads with MiXCR, one entry per CDR3 protein. Among 60,000 to 75,000 distinct CDR3 sequences, about 5.9% were seen once, and the ten largest hold approximately 15%. Noted time point: sample taken at primary tumor resection. Without sorting, whole RNA was sequenced from tumor, nontumor lung or frozen PBMC. The germline V gene has CDR1 LGHDT and CDR2 YNNKEL (reference sequence). V was pared by 2 bases and J by 0 bases, with 7 bases between. This CDR3 region has 14 residues.

The receptor's source is a female donor with early-stage non-small cell lung cancer. This specimen was PBMCs, taken at surgery. The chain carries TRBV3-1 and TRBJ1-1; D call uncertain. This chain's CDR3 is CASSQLLMNTEAFF. CDR3 coding DNA: TGTGCCAGCAGCCAACTACTCATGAACACTGAAGCTTTCTTT.